The clone carrying this T cell receptor (beta chain) occurred many times. Its antigen is unidentified. Isolation of CD4+ naive, central memory, regulatory and stem cell-like memory cells was achieved by sorting via CD45RO/CCR7/CD25/CD127/CD95/CD27. The investigators reverse transcribed all of the isolated RNA, so they sequenced expressed TCRB transcripts. The table came from immunoSEQ multiplex PCR; TCRdb's copy has only in-frame clones and leaves some out. The data contain 620,000 or so clones, around 15% of them singletons. These data are taken from a study of beta chain features in type 1 diabetes. The CDR3 has 13 residues. Per the germline V gene, CDR1 is SGDLS and CDR2 is YYNGEE. The V end lost 0 bases, the J end lost 8 bases, and 8 bases lay between the germline ends. Overall study results and limits: Insertion counts at VDJ junctions were lower in type 1 diabetes patients, who also showed more deletions there. HLA effects on TCRB rearrangement stayed unresolved here.

The chain joins TRBV9 to TRBJ1-4; D gene unclear. This clonotype was sampled from a man younger than 35 in good health. What was sequenced was naive CD4+ T cells from blood. In DNA form, the CDR3 reads TGTGCCAGCAGCGTAGGAGGGAAAGAAAAACTGTTTTTT. Its protein product is CASSVGGKEKLFF.